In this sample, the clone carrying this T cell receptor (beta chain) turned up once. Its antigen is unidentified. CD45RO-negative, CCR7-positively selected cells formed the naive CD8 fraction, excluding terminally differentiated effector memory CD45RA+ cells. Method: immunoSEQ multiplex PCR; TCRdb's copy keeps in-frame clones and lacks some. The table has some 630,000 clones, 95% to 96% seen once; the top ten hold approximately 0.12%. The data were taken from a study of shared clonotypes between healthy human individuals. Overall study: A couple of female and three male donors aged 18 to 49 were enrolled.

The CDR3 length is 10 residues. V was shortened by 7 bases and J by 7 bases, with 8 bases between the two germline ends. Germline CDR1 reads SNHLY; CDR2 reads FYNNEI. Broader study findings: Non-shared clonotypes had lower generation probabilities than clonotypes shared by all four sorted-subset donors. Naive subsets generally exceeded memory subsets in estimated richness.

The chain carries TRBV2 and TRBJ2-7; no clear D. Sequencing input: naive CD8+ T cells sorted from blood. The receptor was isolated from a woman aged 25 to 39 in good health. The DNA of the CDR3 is TGTGCCAGCATGGGTCGGGAGCAGTACTTC. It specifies CASMGREQYF.